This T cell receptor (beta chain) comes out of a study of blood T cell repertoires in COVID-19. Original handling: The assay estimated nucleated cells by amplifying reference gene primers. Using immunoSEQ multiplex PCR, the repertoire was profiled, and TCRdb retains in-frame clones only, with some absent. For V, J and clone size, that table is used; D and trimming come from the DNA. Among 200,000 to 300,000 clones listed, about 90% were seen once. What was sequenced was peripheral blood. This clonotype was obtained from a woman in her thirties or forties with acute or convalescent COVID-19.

CDR3 bases: TGTGCCACCAGTGATTTAGGACAGGGAAGAATGAACACTGAAGCTTTCTTT. This sequence encodes CATSDLGQGRMNTEAFF. The V call is TRBV24-1, the J call TRBJ1-1; TRBD1 matches 8 bases. CDR1 is KGHDR and CDR2 is SFDVKD in the germline V gene. V lost 1 base and J lost 0; bases outside the gene matches: 6. CDR3 length: 17 amino acids.